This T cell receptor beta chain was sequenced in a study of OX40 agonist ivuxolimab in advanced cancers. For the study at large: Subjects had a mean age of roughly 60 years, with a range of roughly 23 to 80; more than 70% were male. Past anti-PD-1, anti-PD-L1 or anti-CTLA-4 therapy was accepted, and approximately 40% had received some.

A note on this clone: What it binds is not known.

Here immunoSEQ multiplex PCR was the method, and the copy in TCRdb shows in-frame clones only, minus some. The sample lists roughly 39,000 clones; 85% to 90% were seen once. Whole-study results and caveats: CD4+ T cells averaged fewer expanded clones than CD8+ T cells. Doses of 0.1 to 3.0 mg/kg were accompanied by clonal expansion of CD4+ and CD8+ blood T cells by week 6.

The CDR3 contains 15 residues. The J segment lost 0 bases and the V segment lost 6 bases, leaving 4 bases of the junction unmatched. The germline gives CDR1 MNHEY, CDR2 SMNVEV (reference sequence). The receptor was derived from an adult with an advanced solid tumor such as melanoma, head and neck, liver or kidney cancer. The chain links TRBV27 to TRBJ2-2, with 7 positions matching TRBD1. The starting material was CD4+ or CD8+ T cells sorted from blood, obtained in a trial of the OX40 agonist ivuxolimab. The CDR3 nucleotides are TGTGCCAGCAGGCCCGACAGGGCGAACACCGGGGAGCTGTTTTTT. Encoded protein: CASRPDRANTGELFF.